Included here is one TCR beta chain sequence, with context. The record originates from a study of T cell changes during pregnancy in multiple sclerosis. The data were produced by immunoSEQ multiplex PCR, yet TCRdb's version contains in-frame clones alone and is incomplete. This table has tens of thousands of clones, less than 95% appearing once. Material: peripheral blood, obtained in the first trimester of pregnancy. The source is a female donor in good health, enrolled as a control in a pregnancy study.

CDR3 amino acids: CASSPYRGQEETQYF. The CDR3 coding sequence is TGCGCCAGCAGCCCCTACAGGGGACAAGAAGAGACCCAGTACTTC. This chain uses TRBV4-3 with TRBJ2-5, with 7 bases that match TRBD1. Looked up from germline, CDR1 is LGHNA and CDR2 is YSLEER. The V gene end was trimmed by 4 bases and the J gene end by 3 bases; junction bases not matched to a gene: 8. This CDR3 contains 15 residues.